This T cell receptor (beta chain) was identified during a study of chemoradiotherapy in HPV16-positive cancers. The germline V and J ends were trimmed by 1 base and 1 base, with 8 bases remaining between them. There are 14 residues in the CDR3. Looked up from germline, CDR1 is SGHVS and CDR2 is FQNEAQ. The protocol was immunoSEQ multiplex PCR, while the TCRdb copy is restricted to in-frame clones and leaves out a portion. The repertoire holds about 20,000 clones, with more than 75% as singletons. This sample comprised blood, obtained from a patient who underwent chemoradiotherapy. This chain links TRBV7-8 with TRBJ2-7; D is unclear. The source of this sequence is a human donor with HPV-associated anogenital cancer. The CDR3 bases are TGTGCCAGCAGCTTAGAATACTCTTCCTACGAGCAGTACTTC. Encoded protein: CASSLEYSSYEQYF.